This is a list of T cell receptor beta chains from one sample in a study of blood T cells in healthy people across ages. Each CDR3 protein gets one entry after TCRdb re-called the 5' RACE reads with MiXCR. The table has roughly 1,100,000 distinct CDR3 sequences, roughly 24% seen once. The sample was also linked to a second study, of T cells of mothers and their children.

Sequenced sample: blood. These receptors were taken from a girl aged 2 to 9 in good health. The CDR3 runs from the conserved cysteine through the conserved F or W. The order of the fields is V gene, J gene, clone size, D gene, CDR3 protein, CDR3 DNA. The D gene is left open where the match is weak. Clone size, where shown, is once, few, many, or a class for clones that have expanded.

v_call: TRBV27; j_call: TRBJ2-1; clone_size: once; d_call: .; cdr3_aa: CASSSFRRGSSYNEQFF; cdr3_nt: TGTGCCAGCAGTTCGTTTCGGCGGGGCAGCTCCTACAATGAGCAGTTCTTC
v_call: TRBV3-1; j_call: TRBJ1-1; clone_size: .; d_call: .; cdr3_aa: CVSSQKQNTEAFF; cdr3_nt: TGTGTCAGCAGCCAGAAGCAGAACACTGAAGCTTTCTTT
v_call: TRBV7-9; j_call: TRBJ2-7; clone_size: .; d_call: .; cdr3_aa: CASSSEVPYEQYF; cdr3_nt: TGTGCCAGCAGCTCGGAAGTACCCTACGAGCAGTACTTC
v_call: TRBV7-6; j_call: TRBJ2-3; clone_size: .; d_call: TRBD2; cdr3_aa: CASSLFGGRESPDTQYF; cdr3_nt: TGTGCCAGCAGCCTTTTCGGCGGGCGGGAGAGCCCAGATACGCAGTATTTT
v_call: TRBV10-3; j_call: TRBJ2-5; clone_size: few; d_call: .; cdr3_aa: CAISESIETQYF; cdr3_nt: TGTGCCATCAGTGAGTCGATCGAGACCCAGTACTTC
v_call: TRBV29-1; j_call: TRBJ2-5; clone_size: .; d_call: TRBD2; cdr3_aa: CSVEDRMSGGARETQYF; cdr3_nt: TGCAGCGTTGAAGATAGGATGAGCGGGGGGGCCCGAGAGACCCAGTACTTC
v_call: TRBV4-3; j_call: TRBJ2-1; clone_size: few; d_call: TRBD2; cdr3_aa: CASSQDRLAGANEQFF; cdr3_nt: TGCGCCAGCAGCCAAGATCGACTAGCGGGGGCCAATGAGCAGTTCTTC
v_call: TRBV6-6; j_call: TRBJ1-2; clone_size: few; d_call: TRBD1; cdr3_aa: CASRHRDSGFHGYTF; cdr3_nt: TGTGCCAGCAGGCATCGGGACAGCGGATTTCATGGCTACACCTTC
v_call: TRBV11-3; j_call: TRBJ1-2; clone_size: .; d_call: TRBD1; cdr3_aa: CAGSSRDSYGYTF; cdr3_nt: TGTGCCGGCAGCTCCCGGGACAGCTATGGCTACACCTTC
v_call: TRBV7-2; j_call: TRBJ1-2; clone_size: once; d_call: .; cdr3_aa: CASSLALRMDYGYTF; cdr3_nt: TGTGCCAGCAGCTTAGCTTTAAGGATGGATTATGGCTACACCTTC
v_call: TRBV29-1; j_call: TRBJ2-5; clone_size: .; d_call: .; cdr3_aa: CSVDGGETQYF; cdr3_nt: TGCAGCGTTGACGGAGGGGAGACCCAGTACTTC
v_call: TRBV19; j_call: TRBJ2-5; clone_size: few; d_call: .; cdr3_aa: CASSRTDIETQYF; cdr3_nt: TGTGCCAGTAGTAGGACAGATATAGAGACCCAGTACTTC
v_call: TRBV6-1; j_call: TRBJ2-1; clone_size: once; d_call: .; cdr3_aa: CASSEGGDWEQFF; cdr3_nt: TGTGCCAGCAGTGAAGGTGGCGATTGGGAGCAGTTCTTC
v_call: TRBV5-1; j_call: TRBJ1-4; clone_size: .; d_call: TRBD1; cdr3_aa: CASSPRDRGSVTNEKLFF; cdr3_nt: TGCGCCAGCAGCCCTCGGGACAGGGGCTCGGTAACTAATGAAAAACTGTTTTTT
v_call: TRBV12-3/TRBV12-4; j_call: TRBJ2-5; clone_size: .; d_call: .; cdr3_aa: CASTSGLGPKQETQYF; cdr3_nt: TGTGCCAGCACATCAGGCCTGGGACCGAAACAAGAGACCCAGTACTTC
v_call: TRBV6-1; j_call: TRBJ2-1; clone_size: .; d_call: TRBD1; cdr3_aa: CASTWDSKNEQFF; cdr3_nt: TGTGCCAGCACTTGGGACAGTAAAAATGAGCAGTTCTTC
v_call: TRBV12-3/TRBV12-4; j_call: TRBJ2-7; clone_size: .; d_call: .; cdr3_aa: CASSFSVDLYEQYF; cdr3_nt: TGTGCCAGCAGTTTTTCGGTCGACCTTTACGAGCAGTACTTC
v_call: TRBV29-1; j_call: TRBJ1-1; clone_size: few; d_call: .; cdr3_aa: CSVVEWEEAFF; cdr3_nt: TGCAGCGTTGTGGAGTGGGAGGAAGCTTTCTTT
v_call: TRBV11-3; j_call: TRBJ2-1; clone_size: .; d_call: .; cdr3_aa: CASSLEGRSSYNEQFF; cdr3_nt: TGTGCCAGCAGCTTAGAAGGCAGGAGCTCCTACAATGAGCAGTTCTTC
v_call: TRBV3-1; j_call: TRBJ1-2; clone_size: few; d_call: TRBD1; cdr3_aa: CASSRTGGETRAGYTF; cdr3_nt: TGTGCCAGCAGCCGGACAGGGGGCGAAACGAGGGCTGGCTACACCTTC
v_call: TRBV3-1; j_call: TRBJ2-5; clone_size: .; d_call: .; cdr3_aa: CASSQTEGIDF; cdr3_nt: TGTGCCAGCAGCCAAACTGAGGGTATAGACTTC
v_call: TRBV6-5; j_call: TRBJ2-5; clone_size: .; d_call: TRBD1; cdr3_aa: CASSLNQGVGETQYF; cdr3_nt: TGTGCCAGCAGCCTGAATCAGGGGGTCGGGGAGACCCAGTACTTC
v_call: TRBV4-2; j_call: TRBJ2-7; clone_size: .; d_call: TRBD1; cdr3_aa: CASSQESQGVSYEQYF; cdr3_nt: TGTGCCAGCAGCCAAGAGTCGCAGGGGGTTTCCTACGAGCAGTACTTC
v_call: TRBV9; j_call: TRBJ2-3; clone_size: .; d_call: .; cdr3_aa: CASSAYGSTDTQYF; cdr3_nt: TGTGCCAGCAGCGCCTACGGGAGCACAGATACGCAGTATTTT
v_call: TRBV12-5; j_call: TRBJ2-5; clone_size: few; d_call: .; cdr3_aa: CASGLGGVGETQYF; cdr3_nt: TGTGCTAGTGGTTTGGGGGGGGTCGGAGAGACCCAGTACTTC
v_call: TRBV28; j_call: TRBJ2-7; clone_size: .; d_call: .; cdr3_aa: CAIGTEQYF; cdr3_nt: TGTGCCATAGGGACTGAGCAGTACTTC
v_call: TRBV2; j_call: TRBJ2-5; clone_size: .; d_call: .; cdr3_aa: CARRPTLSETQYF; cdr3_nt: TGTGCCCGCAGGCCCACGCTTTCGGAGACCCAGTACTTC
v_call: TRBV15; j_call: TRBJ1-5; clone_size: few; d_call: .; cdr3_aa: CATSRGFGQPQHF; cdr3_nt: TGTGCCACCAGCCGGGGTTTTGGTCAGCCCCAGCATTTT
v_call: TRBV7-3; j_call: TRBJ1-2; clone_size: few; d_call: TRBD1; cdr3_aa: CASSLYIGTDYGYTF; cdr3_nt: TGTGCCAGCAGCTTATACATTGGGACAGACTATGGCTACACCTTC
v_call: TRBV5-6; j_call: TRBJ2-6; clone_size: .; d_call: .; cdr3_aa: CASSPNQGLSGANVLTF; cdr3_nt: TGTGCCAGCAGCCCGAACCAGGGTCTCTCTGGGGCCAACGTCCTGACTTTC
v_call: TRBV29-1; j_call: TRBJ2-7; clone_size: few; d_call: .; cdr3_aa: CSVCSDSTYEQYF; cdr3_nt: TGCAGCGTTTGTTCGGACAGTACCTACGAGCAGTACTTC
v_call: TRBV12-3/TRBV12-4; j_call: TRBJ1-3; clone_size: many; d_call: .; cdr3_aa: CASSFGGNTIYF; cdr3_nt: TGTGCCAGCAGTTTTGGGGGAAACACCATATATTTT
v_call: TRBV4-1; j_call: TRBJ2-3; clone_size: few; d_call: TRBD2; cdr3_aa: CASSQEKLAGGPNTQYF; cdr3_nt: TGCGCCAGCAGCCAAGAGAAACTAGCGGGAGGGCCAAATACGCAGTATTTT
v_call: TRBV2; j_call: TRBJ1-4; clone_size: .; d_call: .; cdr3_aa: CASSVRVREKLFF; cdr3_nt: TGTGCCAGCAGTGTGAGGGTTCGGGAAAAACTGTTTTTT